This TCR beta chain is drawn from a study of metastatic and nonmetastatic thyroid tumors (dated by TCRdb to about 2020). Regarding the complete study: The researchers compared repertoires between peripheral blood samples and tumor or nodule tissue samples from patients with malignant or benign thyroid disease.

The protocol used for the library was PCR. The sequencer was an Illumina HiSeq 4000. High-throughput sequencing was used to profile the TCR beta-chain CDR3 region of every patient. The paper's data handling went like this. Drawing on CDR3 differences between clinicopathological groups, the researchers built a classifier meant to tell apart patients with distant-metastatic papillary thyroid cancer. The Shannon index was used to measure repertoire diversity, and the Morisita-Horn index was used to measure how similar tumor and blood repertoires were. TCRdb redid the processing of the public reads, applying fastp at Q25 and MiXCR, and retained in-frame beta chains. These V and J calls are TCRdb output, not the study's own analysis. This sample comprises tens of thousands of clones, around 18% of them detected only once. The ten most abundant clones make up approximately 13% of the sample. Sequences MNHEY (CDR1) and SVGAGI (CDR2) are obtained from the germline V gene. Spanning cysteine to phenylalanine, the CDR3 consists of 11 amino acids. Only the CDR3 part of the read is kept: 33 bases, read in frame from the first base. V is clipped by 0 bases and J by 6 bases, and the sequence between their germline boundaries is 0 bases long.

What the study reported, not specific to this receptor: TCR beta diversity was reported as significantly higher in malignant tumors than in benign nodules, in both blood and tumor samples.

Before undergoing thyroid surgery, none of the patients had been given any kind of treatment. Using T-cell receptor beta sequencing, the researchers looked back retrospectively at clinical samples from patients, gathered between the early 2010s and the late 2010s. In its sample, this clone was seen many times. What antigen it recognizes has not been identified. The record has no base qualities; no much larger clone is one base away. The sample taken for sequencing was tumor tissue. The TCR comes from a female donor with papillary thyroid cancer or a benign thyroid nodule (not recorded which). Some clones in this sample may be carry-over from other donors' samples. The chain uses TRBV6-5 and TRBJ2-1; the D gene is not confidently resolved. The DNA is TGTGCCAGCAGTTACTCCAATGAGCAGTTCTTC. Its coded protein is CASSYSNEQFF.